This T cell receptor beta chain came from a study of blood T cell repertoires in COVID-19. In the study overall: Italy, Spain and the United States were the sources of the convalescent and acute COVID-19 samples. From T cells, B-cell-depleted T cells, or PBMCs came the material, which was cDNA or gDNA.

How the authors handled the data: Amplifying reference gene primers gave estimates of nucleated cell counts. The protocol was immunoSEQ multiplex PCR, while the TCRdb copy is restricted to in-frame clones and leaves out a portion. For V, J and clone size, that table is used; D and trimming come from the DNA. The data contain roughly 70,000 clones, roughly four fifths of them singletons. The CDR3 is 13 residues long. Trimming cost V 4 bases and J 9 bases, with 16 bases left between them. In germline, CDR1 is SGHRS, CDR2 YFSETQ. Patients at the Seattle site were enrolled during active infection and followed longitudinally.

The clonotype was recovered from a man aged 60 to 75 with COVID-19, enrolled during active disease. This rearrangement joins TRBV5-1 to TRBJ1-1; D gene ambiguous. Input material: peripheral blood. The CDR3 reads CASSAGQAMKAFF. CDR3 nucleotide sequence: TGCGCCAGCAGCGCGGGCCAGGCCATGAAAGCTTTCTTT. The full variable domain, with the rest looked up from reference TRBV5-1 and TRBJ1-1, is KAGVTQTPRYLIKTRGQQVTLSCSPISGHRSVSWYQQTPGQGLQFLFEYFSETQRNKGNFPGRFSGRQFSNSRSEMNVSTLELGDSALYLCASSAGQAMKAFFGQGTRLTVV.